Shown below are 22 T cell receptor beta chains from a single sample sequenced in a study of Graves' ophthalmopathy and Graves' hyperthyroidism. RNA transcripts yielded amplified TCR beta CDR3 regions. A first-round RT-PCR used HTBI primers, followed by a second-round multiplex PCR. TCRdb reanalysed the multiplex PCR reads using MiXCR and keeps one entry per CDR3 protein. Seen here are approximately 700,000 distinct CDR3 sequences, 35% to 50% observed once, and the top ten hold 44%. Sequencing was performed on peripheral blood. These receptors all stem from an adult man with Graves' ophthalmopathy.

A few counts support this clonotype. The rearrangement uses TRBV20-1 and TRBJ2-7, with D uncertain. Germline CDR1 and CDR2: DFQATT and SNEGSKA (reference sequence). The V end lost 5 bases, the J end lost 3 bases, and 11 bases lay between the germline ends. The CDR3 covers 12 residues. The CDR3 reads CSAVRRGYEQYF. In DNA, the CDR3 is TGCAGTGCTGTCCGTAGAGGCTACGAGCAGTACTTC.

This clonotype was counted many times. This chain connects TRBV7-2 to TRBJ2-2, with 7 bases that match TRBD1. Germline-derived CDR1 and CDR2 are SGHTA and FQGNSA. V shed 5 bases, J shed 1 base, and the junction held 4 bases outside the gene matches. The CDR3 has 15 residues. The CDR3 nucleotides are TGTGCCAGCAGCCGCGACAGGGTGAACACCGGGGAGCTGTTTTTT. Residues: CASSRDRVNTGELFF. The entire variable domain, with the rest obtained from reference TRBV7-2 and TRBJ2-2, is as follows: GAGVSQSPSNKVTEKGKDVELRCDPISGHTALYWYRQSLGQGLEFLIYFQGNSAPDKSGLPSDRFSAERTGGSVSTLTIQRTQQEDSAVYLCASSRDRVNTGELFFGEGSRLTVL.

The sample holds a few counts of this clonotype. This rearrangement joins TRBV5-5 to TRBJ1-2; 7 bases line up with TRBD1. The CDR3 runs to 16 residues. Losses at the gene ends were 5 bases for V and 3 bases for J; bases not matched to a gene: 13. Germline CDR1 is SGHKS and CDR2 is YYEKEE (reference sequence). CDR3 region: CASRSPFRQGDYGYTF. CDR3 DNA: TGTGCCAGCAGGTCACCCTTCCGACAGGGTGACTATGGCTACACCTTC.

The CDR3 region is CASSRTGTGGYEQYF. The CDR3 DNA reads as TGTGCCAGCAGCCGTACCGGGACAGGGGGCTACGAGCAGTACTTC. The chain combines TRBV2 with TRBJ2-7, with 11 bases fitting TRBD1. In germline, CDR1 is SNHLY, CDR2 FYNNEI. J gave up 3 bases and V 6 bases, and 7 bases lay outside the gene matches. CDR3 length: 15 residues.

This clonotype appeared a few times. The chain combines TRBV29-1 with TRBJ1-3, with unresolved D. Per the germline V gene, CDR1 is SQVTM and CDR2 is ANQGSEA. Trimming pared 1 base from V and 4 bases from J, leaving 20 bases between. This CDR3 has 17 amino acids. CDR3 sequence: CSVEVVEGLESGNTIYF. CDR3 bases: TGCAGCGTTGAAGTTGTCGAAGGGTTGGAATCCGGAAACACCATATATTTT.

V usage is TRBV29-1 and J usage is TRBJ2-7, with 9 bases fitting TRBD1. The ends lost 5 bases at V and 5 bases at J; junction bases unmatched: 4. Germline V lookup: CDR1 SQVTM, CDR2 ANQGSEA. CDR3 length: 12 residues. The CDR3 nucleotides read TGCAGCGTTAGACAGGGGGGGGACGAGCAGTACTTC. Protein: CSVRQGGDEQYF.

In its sample, this clonotype was seen once. A much larger clone differs by one base, so this may be a read error. Lacking the conserved final phenylalanine or tryptophan, this CDR3 likely reflects a read error. The chain carries TRBV10-2 and TRBJ2-7; a possible D gene is TRBD1 (6 bases). Germline loops: CDR1 WSHSY, CDR2 SAAADI. CDR3 length: 13 residues. The V and J ends lost 5 bases and 2 bases respectively, with 10 bases between them. The CDR3 DNA is TGCGCCAGCAGTTCCAGGGGCCCCTACGAGCAGTACATC. Its protein is CASSSRGPYEQYI.

This clonotype was seen repeatedly, ten times or more. The gene calls are TRBV7-9 and TRBJ1-1, with D hard to call. Trimming removed 5 bases from V and 10 bases from J, with 23 bases in between. Germline values: CDR1 SEHNR, CDR2 FQNEAQ (reference sequence). The CDR3 extends over 15 amino acids. CDR3 sequence: CASSLTWRKGRGAFF. The CDR3 DNA reads TGTGCCAGCAGCCTCACCTGGAGGAAAGGGCGGGGAGCTTTCTTT.

The J gene is TRBJ2-7, the V gene TRBV29-1; 8 bases fit TRBD1. The germline V gene encodes CDR1 SQVTM and CDR2 ANQGSEA. The ends lost 4 bases at V and 5 bases at J; junction bases unmatched: 4. The CDR3 sequence is 12 residues long. The CDR3 here is CSVGGQGNEQYF. The CDR3 nucleotides read TGCAGCGTTGGCGGACAGGGCAACGAGCAGTACTTC.

This chain connects TRBV11-1 to TRBJ2-3; D unresolved. V was trimmed by 5 bases and J by 0 bases, leaving 9 bases between them. The germline V gene encodes CDR1 SGHAT and CDR2 FQDESV (reference sequence). CDR3 length equals 14 residues. Here the CDR3 DNA reads TGTGCCAGCAGCCAAACACGGAGCACAGATACGCAGTATTTT. It is translated as CASSQTRSTDTQYF.

A remark on this clonotype: Given the absence of the conserved phenylalanine or tryptophan at the CDR3 end, a read error is likely. The genes are TRBV7-2 and TRBJ2-7; D not resolved. The CDR3 sequence is 13 residues long. In germline, CDR1 is SGHTA, CDR2 FQGNSA. The DNA of the CDR3 is TGCGCCAGCAGCTTCAGGAGCACCTACGAGCAGTACTGC. Protein product: CASSFRSTYEQYC.

This clonotype was counted only a few times. The chain recombines TRBV10-3 with TRBJ2-7; no reliable D call. This CDR3 is 12 amino acids long. The germline V and J ends were trimmed by 10 bases and 2 bases, with 12 bases remaining between them. The germline V gene has CDR1 ENHRY and CDR2 SYGVKD. The CDR3: CASFGKPYEQYF. The CDR3 DNA sequence: TGTGCCAGCTTTGGCAAACCCTACGAGCAGTACTTC.

J is TRBJ2-5 and V is TRBV7-9, with 10 bases fitting TRBD1. The V and J ends lost 5 bases and 5 bases, in that order; junction bases with no gene match: 8. Germline CDR1 and CDR2: SEHNR and FQNEAQ (reference sequence). This CDR3 region has 15 residues. This chain's CDR3 is CASSPGTGEEETQYF. DNA for the CDR3: TGTGCCAGCAGCCCCGGGACAGGGGAGGAGGAGACCCAGTACTTC.

For this clonotype: The junction and the germline gene differ at one end; a read error may be behind it. V gene TRBV7-9 combines with J gene TRBJ2-6; 8 bases line up with TRBD1. The CDR3 sequence is 16 residues long. CDR1 SEHNR and CDR2 FQNEAQ come from the germline V gene (reference sequence). CDR3 sequence: CASSPDRGSGANVLTF. The CDR3 coding sequence is TGCGCCAGCAGCCCAGACAGGGGCTCTGGGGCCAACGTCCTGACTTTC.

The chain carries TRBV5-4 and TRBJ2-7, with TRBD1 identical over 8 bases. In germline, CDR1 is SGHNT, CDR2 YYREEE (reference sequence). V lost 5 bases, J lost 2 bases, and 9 bases stayed unmatched. The CDR3 spans 15 residues. CDR3 sequence (DNA): TGTGCCAGCAGTTACTCGACAGGGGCACCCTACGAGCAGTACTTC. It is translated as CASSYSTGAPYEQYF.

This chain uses TRBV7-3 with TRBJ1-1; 10 bases are a match to TRBD1. This CDR3 is 14 amino acids long. J lost 4 bases, V lost 5 bases, and 4 bases had no gene match. The germline CDR1 and CDR2 sequences are SGHTA and FQGTGA. Written as DNA, the CDR3 is TGTGCCAGCAGCCCGGGACAGGGGCCCACTGAAGCTTTCTTT. The encoded protein is CASSPGQGPTEAFF.

The J gene is TRBJ2-7, the V gene TRBV11-2; 10 bases are shared with TRBD1. With V trimmed by 7 bases and J by 6 bases, 6 bases remained unmatched. Per germline, CDR1 SGHAT and CDR2 FQNNGV. The CDR3 spans 13 residues. In DNA form, the CDR3 reads TGTGCCAGCAACCGACAGGGGGCCAGCGAGCAGTACTTC. Encoded protein: CASNRQGASEQYF.

There are many counts of this clonotype. The chain employs TRBV15 and TRBJ1-2, with D possibly being TRBD1 (6 bases). The CDR3 contains 15 residues. Trimming removed 5 bases from V and 3 bases from J, with 16 bases in between. Germline V gives CDR1 LNHNV, CDR2 YYDKDF (reference sequence). The CDR3 here is CATSGTRGLDYGYTF. The CDR3 DNA sequence: TGTGCCACCAGCGGAACCAGGGGACTTGACTATGGCTACACCTTC.

On this clonotype: A much bigger clone sits one base away, suggesting this may be a read error. The chain is built from TRBV20-1 and TRBJ2-7; TRBD1 agrees at 9 bases. CDR1 is DFQATT and CDR2 is SNEGSKA in the germline V gene (reference sequence). The J segment lost 3 bases and the V segment lost 1 base, leaving 7 bases of the junction unmatched. CDR3 length: 15 residues. The chain's CDR3 is CSARGIGTGRYEQYF. The CDR3 DNA sequence: TGCAGTGCTAGAGGTATCGGGACAGGGCGCTACGAGCAGTACTTC.

This clonotype was counted once. A much larger clone sits a single nucleotide away, making a read error possible. This CDR3 is missing its conserved last phenylalanine or tryptophan, likely due to a read error. The V call is TRBV20-1, the J call TRBJ1-6; tentatively, D is TRBD1 (5 bases). The germline gives CDR1 DFQATT, CDR2 SNEGSKA (reference sequence). CDR3 length equals 13 residues. V gave up 6 bases and J gave up 10 bases, with 16 bases separating them. CDR3 protein: CSARGLEESPLHI. CDR3 in DNA: TGCAGTGCGAGGGGCCTGGAGGAATCACCCCTCCACATT.

This clonotype showed up just once. The gene calls are TRBV2 and TRBJ2-7; 9 nucleotides line up with TRBD1. V dropped 6 bases and J dropped 7; count of bases not matched to a gene: 7. Germline V gene lookup returns CDR1 SNHLY and CDR2 FYNNEI. This CDR3 is 13 amino acids long. The CDR3 spells CASSQNRGREQYF. The DNA of the CDR3 is TGTGCCAGCAGCCAAAACAGGGGGCGAGAGCAGTACTTC.

The table lists this clonotype with many counts. The V and J genes are TRBV7-9 and TRBJ2-2; D is unresolved. Trimming took 5 bases from V and 5 from J, leaving 3 bases between them. The germline V gene has CDR1 SEHNR and CDR2 FQNEAQ (reference sequence). The CDR3 is made up of 11 amino acids. CDR3: CASSRTGELFF. The CDR3 nucleotides are TGTGCCAGCAGCCGTACCGGGGAGCTGTTTTTT.